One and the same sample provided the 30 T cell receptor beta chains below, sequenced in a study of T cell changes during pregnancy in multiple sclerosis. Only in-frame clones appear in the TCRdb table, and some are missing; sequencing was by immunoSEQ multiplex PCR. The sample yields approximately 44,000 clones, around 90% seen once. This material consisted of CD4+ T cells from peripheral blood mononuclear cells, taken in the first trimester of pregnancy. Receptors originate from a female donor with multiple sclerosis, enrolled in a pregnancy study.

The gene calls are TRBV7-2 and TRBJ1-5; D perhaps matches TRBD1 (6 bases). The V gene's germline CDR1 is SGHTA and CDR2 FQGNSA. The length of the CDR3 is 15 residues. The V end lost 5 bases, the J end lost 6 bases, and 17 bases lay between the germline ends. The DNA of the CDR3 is TGTGCCAGCAGCCCCAGGGCGGGGGCCCTTCAGCCCCAGCATTTT. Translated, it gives CASSPRAGALQPQHF.

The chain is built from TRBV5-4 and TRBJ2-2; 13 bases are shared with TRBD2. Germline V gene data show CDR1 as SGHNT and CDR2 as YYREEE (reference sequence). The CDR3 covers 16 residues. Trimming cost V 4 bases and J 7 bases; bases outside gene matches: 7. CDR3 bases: TGTGCCAGCAGCAGCCGACTAGCGGGAGGTATCGGGGAGCTGTTTTTT. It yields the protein CASSSRLAGGIGELFF. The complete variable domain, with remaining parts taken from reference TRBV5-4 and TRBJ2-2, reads ETGVTQSPTHLIKTRGQQVTLRCSSQSGHNTVSWYQQALGQGPQFIFQYYREEENGRGNFPPRFSGLQFPNYSSELNVNALELDDSALYLCASSSRLAGGIGELFFGEGSRLTVL.

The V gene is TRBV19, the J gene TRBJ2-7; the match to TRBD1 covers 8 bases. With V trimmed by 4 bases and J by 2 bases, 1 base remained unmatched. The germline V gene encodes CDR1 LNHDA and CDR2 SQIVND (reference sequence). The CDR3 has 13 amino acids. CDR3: CASSTQGAYEQYF. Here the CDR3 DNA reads TGTGCCAGTAGTACACAGGGGGCCTACGAGCAGTACTTC.

CDR3 protein: CASSNQGGPGVGEQYF. The CDR3 DNA reads as TGTGCCAGCAGTAACCAAGGGGGACCCGGAGTGGGCGAGCAGTACTTC. The chain has TRBV6-6 and TRBJ2-7; the D gene is possibly TRBD1 (6 bases). CDR3 length: 16 amino acids. CDR1 is MNHNY, CDR2 SVGAGI, per germline (reference sequence). The V gene lost 5 bases and the J gene lost 6 bases, with 23 bases spanning the gap.

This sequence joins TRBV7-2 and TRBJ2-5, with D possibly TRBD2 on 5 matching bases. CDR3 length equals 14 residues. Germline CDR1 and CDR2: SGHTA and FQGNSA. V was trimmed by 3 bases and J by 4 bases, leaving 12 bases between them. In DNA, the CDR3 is TGTGCCAGCAGCTTTCGGGGATCCGCAGAGACCCAGTACTTC. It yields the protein CASSFRGSAETQYF.

CDR3 loop: CASSPVLTGLEETQYF. The CDR3 DNA reads TGTGCCAGCTCACCAGTCCTGACAGGGTTAGAAGAGACCCAGTACTTC. This chain joins TRBV18 and TRBJ2-5, with TRBD1 matching over 7 bases. CDR1 and CDR2 from the germline V gene are KGHSH and LQKENI. This CDR3 spans 16 amino acids. V trimming: 2 bases; J trimming: 3 bases; junction bases outside the gene matches: 9.

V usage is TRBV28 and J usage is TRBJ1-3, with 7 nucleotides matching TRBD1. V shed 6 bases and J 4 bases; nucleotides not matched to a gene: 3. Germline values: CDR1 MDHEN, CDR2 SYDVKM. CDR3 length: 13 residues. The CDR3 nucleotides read TGTGCCAGCAGAAAACAGGGGGGAAACACCATATATTTT. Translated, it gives CASRKQGGNTIYF.

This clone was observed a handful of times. For the CDR3, the DNA is TGTGCCAGCAGTGCCGGTGGGGGGAGTTATGCTTTCTTT. The encoded protein is CASSAGGGSYAFF. The chain has TRBV6-1 and TRBJ1-1; TRBD1 is a possible D gene (5 bases). Trimming removed 4 bases from V and 11 bases from J, with 17 bases in between. This CDR3 spans 13 amino acids. Germline V CDR1 and CDR2: MNHNS, SASEGT.

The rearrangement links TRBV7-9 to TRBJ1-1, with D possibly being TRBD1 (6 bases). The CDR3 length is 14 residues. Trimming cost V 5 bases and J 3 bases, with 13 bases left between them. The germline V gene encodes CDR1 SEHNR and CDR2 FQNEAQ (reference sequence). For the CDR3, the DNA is TGTGCCAGCAGCGTCCCAGGGGCGGACACTGAAGCTTTCTTT. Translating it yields CASSVPGADTEAFF.

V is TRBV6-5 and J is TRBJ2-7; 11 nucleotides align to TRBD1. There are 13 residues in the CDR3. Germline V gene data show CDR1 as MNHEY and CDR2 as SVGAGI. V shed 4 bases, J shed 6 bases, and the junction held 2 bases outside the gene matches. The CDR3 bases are TGTGCCAGCAGTTGGGACAGGGGGGGCGAGCAGTACTTC. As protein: CASSWDRGGEQYF.

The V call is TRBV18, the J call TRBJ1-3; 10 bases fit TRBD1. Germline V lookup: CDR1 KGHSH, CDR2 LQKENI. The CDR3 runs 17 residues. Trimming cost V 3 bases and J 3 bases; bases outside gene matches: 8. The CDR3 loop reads CASSPSDRGFYGNTIYF. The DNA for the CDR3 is TGTGCCAGCTCACCCTCGGACAGGGGGTTTTATGGAAACACCATATATTTT.

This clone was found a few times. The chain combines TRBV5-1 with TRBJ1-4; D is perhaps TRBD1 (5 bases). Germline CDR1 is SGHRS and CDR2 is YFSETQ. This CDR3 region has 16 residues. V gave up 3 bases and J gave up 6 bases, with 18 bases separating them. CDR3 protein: CASSSGRQLTYEKLFF. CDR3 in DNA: TGCGCCAGCAGCTCGGGTAGACAGCTAACGTATGAAAAACTGTTTTTT. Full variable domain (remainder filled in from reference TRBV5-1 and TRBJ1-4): KAGVTQTPRYLIKTRGQQVTLSCSPISGHRSVSWYQQTPGQGLQFLFEYFSETQRNKGNFPGRFSGRQFSNSRSEMNVSTLELGDSALYLCASSSGRQLTYEKLFFGSGTQLSVL.

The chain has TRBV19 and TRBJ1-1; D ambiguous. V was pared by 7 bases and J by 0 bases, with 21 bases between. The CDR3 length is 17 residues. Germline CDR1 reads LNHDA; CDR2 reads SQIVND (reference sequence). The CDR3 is CASTDLGGRIMNTEAFF. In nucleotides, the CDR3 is TGTGCCAGTACCGACCTGGGAGGTAGAATAATGAACACTGAAGCTTTCTTT.

The CDR3 nucleotides read TGTGCCAGCAGCTTGGAACTAGCGGGAGTTAGGACCGGGGAGCTGTTTTTT. Amino acid sequence: CASSLELAGVRTGELFF. The chain links TRBV5-4 to TRBJ2-2; 11 bases are shared with TRBD2. V was pared by 0 bases and J by 5 bases, with 6 bases of the junction left unmatched. The CDR3 runs 17 residues. Germline CDR1 reads SGHNT; CDR2 reads YYREEE (reference sequence).

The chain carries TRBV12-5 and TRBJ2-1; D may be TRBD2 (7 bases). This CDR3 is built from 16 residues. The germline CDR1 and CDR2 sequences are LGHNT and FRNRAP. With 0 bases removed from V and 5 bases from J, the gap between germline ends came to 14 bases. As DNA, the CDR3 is TGTGCTAGTGGTTTGGTAGGGGGGGCAGGGGACAATGAGCAGTTCTTC. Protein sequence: CASGLVGGAGDNEQFF.

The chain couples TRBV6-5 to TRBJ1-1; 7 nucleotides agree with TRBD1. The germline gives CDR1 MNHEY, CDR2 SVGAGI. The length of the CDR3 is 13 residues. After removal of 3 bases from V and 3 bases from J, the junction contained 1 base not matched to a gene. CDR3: CASSYQGDTEAFF. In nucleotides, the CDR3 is TGTGCCAGCAGTTATCAGGGGGACACTGAAGCTTTCTTT.

The CDR3 DNA sequence: TGCGCCAGCAGGTGGGATGCAGTGGGACTAGCGAATGAGCAGTTCTTC. Protein: CASRWDAVGLANEQFF. This chain connects TRBV4-1 to TRBJ2-1; TRBD2 matches at 10 bases. Trimming cost V 6 bases and J 7 bases; bases outside gene matches: 12. The CDR3 runs 16 residues. Germline V lookup: CDR1 MGHRA, CDR2 YSYEKL.

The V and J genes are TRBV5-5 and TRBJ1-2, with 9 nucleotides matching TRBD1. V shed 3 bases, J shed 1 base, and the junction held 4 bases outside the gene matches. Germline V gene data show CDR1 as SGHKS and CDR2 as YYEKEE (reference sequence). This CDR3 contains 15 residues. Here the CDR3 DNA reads TGTGCCAGCAGCTCGGAGACAGGGGGTAACTATGGCTACACCTTC. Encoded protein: CASSSETGGNYGYTF.

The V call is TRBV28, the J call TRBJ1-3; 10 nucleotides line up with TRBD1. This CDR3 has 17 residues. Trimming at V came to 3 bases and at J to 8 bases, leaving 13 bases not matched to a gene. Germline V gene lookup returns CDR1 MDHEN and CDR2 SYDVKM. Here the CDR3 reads CASSFNPGQGLGDTIYF. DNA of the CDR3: TGTGCCAGCAGTTTTAACCCGGGACAGGGGTTGGGAGACACCATATATTTT.

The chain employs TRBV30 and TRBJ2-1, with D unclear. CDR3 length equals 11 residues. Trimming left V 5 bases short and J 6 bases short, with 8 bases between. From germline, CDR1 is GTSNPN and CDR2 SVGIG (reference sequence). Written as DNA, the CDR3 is TGTGCCTGGGCCTGGCTCAATGAGCAGTTCTTC. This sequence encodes CAWAWLNEQFF. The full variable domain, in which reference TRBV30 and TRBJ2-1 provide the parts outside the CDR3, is SQTIHQWPATLVQPVGSPLSLECTVEGTSNPNLYWYRQAAGRGLQLLFYSVGIGQISSEVPQNLSASRPQDRQFILSSKKLLLSDSGFYLCAWAWLNEQFFGPGTRLTVL.

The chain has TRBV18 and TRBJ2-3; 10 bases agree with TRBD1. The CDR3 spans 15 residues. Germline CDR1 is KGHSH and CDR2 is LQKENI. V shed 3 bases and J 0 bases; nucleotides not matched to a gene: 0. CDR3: CASSPDRGSTDTQYF. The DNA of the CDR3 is TGTGCCAGCTCACCGGACAGGGGGAGCACAGATACGCAGTATTTT.

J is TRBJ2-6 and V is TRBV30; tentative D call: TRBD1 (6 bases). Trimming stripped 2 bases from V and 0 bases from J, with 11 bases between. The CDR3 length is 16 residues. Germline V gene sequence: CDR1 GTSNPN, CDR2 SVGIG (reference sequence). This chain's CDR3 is CAWSIDRSSGANVLTF. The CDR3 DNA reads TGTGCCTGGAGTATAGACAGGAGCTCTGGGGCCAACGTCCTGACTTTC.

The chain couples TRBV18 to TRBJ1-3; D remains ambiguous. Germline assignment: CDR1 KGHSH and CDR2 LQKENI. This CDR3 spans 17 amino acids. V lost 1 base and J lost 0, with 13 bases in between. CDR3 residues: CASSPLSRGLSGNTIYF. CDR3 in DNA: TGTGCCAGCTCACCACTCAGCCGGGGTCTCTCTGGAAACACCATATATTTT.

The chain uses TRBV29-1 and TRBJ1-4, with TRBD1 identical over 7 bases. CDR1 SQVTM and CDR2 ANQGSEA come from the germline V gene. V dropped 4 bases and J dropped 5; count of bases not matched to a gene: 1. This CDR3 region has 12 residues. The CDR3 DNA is TGCAGCGTTGGAGGGGGCAATGAAAAACTGTTTTTT. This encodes CSVGGGNEKLFF.

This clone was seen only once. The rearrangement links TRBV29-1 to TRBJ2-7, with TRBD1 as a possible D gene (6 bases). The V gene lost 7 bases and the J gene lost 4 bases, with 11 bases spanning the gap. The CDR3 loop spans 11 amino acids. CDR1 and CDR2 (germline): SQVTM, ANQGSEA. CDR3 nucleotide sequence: TGCAGCGCCGGGACACCGTACGAGCAGTACTTC. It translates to CSAGTPYEQYF.

CDR3: CASSLASRAVHEQYF. As DNA, the CDR3 is TGTGCCAGCAGCCTCGCGTCAAGAGCGGTTCACGAGCAGTACTTC. The V and J genes are TRBV5-6 and TRBJ2-7; a weak D match, TRBD2 (5 bases). Trimming pared 4 bases from V and 5 bases from J, leaving 19 bases between. Germline values: CDR1 SGHDT, CDR2 YYEEEE. The CDR3 has 15 amino acids.

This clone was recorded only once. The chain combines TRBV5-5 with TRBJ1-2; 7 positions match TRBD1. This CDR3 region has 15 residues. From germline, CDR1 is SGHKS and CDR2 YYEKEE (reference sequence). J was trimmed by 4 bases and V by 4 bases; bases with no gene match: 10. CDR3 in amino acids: CASSREGAGSYGYTF. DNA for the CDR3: TGTGCCAGCAGCCGTGAGGGGGCAGGATCCTATGGCTACACCTTC.

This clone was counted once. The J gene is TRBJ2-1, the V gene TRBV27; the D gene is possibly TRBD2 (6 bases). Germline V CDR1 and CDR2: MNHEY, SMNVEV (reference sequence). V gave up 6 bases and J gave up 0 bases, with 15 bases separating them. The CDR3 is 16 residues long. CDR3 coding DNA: TGTGCCAGCAGAGGGGTCGGGAGAAGCTCCTACAATGAGCAGTTCTTC. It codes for CASRGVGRSSYNEQFF.

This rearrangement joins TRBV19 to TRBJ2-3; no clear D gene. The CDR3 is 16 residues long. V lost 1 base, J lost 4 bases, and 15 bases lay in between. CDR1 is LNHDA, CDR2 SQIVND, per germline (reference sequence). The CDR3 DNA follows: TGTGCCAGTAGTATAGTAGGCTCCCGAGGCGCAGATACGCAGTATTTT. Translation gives CASSIVGSRGADTQYF.

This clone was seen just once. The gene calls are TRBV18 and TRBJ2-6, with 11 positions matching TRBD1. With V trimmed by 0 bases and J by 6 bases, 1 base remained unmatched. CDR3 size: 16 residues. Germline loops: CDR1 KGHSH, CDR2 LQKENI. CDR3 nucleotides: TGTGCCAGCTCACCACCGGGACAGGGGGTGGCCAACGTCCTGACTTTC. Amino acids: CASSPPGQGVANVLTF.